These T cell receptor beta chains were read from a single sample in a study of blood T cell repertoires in COVID-19. TCRdb's table, derived via immunoSEQ multiplex PCR, lists solely in-frame clones and lacks some. This table has 320,000 or so clones, roughly nine tenths appearing once. The sample consisted of PBMCs or T cells enriched from blood (not recorded which). The source of these receptors is a woman in her 30s who had recovered from COVID-19. Both conserved end residues are trimmed from each CDR3. Fields, in order: V gene, D gene, CDR3 length, J gene, CDR3 protein. The D gene is left open where the match is weak.

>TRBV3-1/TRBV3-2|TRBD2|16|TRBJ2-2
ASSQWGLAGSNTGELF
>TRBV27|TRBD1|12|TRBJ2-7
ASSLRQGWHEQY
>TRBV11-3|TRBD1|13|TRBJ1-1
ASSLTGASNTEAF
>TRBV5-1|TRBD1|13|TRBJ1-1
ASSLDGQAYTEAF
>TRBV5-1|-|12|TRBJ2-2
ASSPRPDTGELF
>TRBV5-8|-|13|TRBJ1-1
ASSLAGASGTEAF
>TRBV12-3/TRBV12-4|-|11|TRBJ1-1
ASSLSTGTEAF
>TRBV2|-|12|TRBJ2-7
ASSERQAHYEQY
>TRBV18|-|14|TRBJ2-2
ASSLSRAGDTGELF
>TRBV28|-|13|TRBJ2-1
ASNLGAVNYNEQF
>TRBV28|-|12|TRBJ1-2
ASSLIQVVGGYT